These T cell receptor beta chains were read from a single sample in a study of T-cell memory formation after mild COVID-19. TCRdb re-analysed the 5' RACE reads in MiXCR, keeping a single row per CDR3 protein. The sample contains under 700,000 distinct CDR3 sequences, just over 20% of which appear only once. Input material: PBMCs or a T cell subset sorted from them (not recorded which). All receptors derive from an adult woman who had mild COVID-19 (a few samples of this study predate the infection). Cell type and time point are not known. The CDR3 runs from the conserved cysteine through the conserved F or W. D genes are given only for firm matches. Clone size, where shown, is once, few, many, or a class for clones that have expanded.

CDR3 DNA	CDR3 protein	J gene	D gene	V gene	clone size
TGCAGTGCTGCAAGCGGGAGCGGCTCCTACGAGCAGTACTTC	CSAASGSGSYEQYF	TRBJ2-7	TRBD2	TRBV20-1	few
TGTGCCAGCAGCGGCCAGGAGGCAGGGTGGTTGGATGAGCAGTTCTTC	CASSGQEAGWLDEQFF	TRBJ2-1	NA	TRBV5-4	few
TGTGCCAGCAGTCCGATGACAGGGGGCGAGCAGTACTTC	CASSPMTGGEQYF	TRBJ2-7	TRBD1	TRBV12-3/TRBV12-4	NA
TGTGCCATCAGGGAGAGCGGGAGGGCCAAGGGCGATGAGCAGTTCTTC	CAIRESGRAKGDEQFF	TRBJ2-1	TRBD2	TRBV10-3	NA
TGTGCCAGCAGTTACTCTCGGCAGGGAACCGGGGAGCTGTTTTTT	CASSYSRQGTGELFF	TRBJ2-2	NA	TRBV6-5	few
TGTGCTAGTGCGACAGATTACAATGAGCAGTTCTTC	CASATDYNEQFF	TRBJ2-1	NA	TRBV12-5	few
TGCGCCAGCAGCCAATTTGGGAGCGACCCATCCAACGAGCAGTACTTC	CASSQFGSDPSNEQYF	TRBJ2-7	NA	TRBV4-1	NA
TGTGCTTTCTCCGAGCCCGCGTATGGCTACACCTTC	CAFSEPAYGYTF	TRBJ1-2	NA	TRBV30	NA
TGTGCCAGCAGCTTAGACCCCAGGAACTATGGCTACACCTTC	CASSLDPRNYGYTF	TRBJ1-2	NA	TRBV11-2	many
TGTGCCAGCAGATACCCTTTGGTGGGATTGAGCGAGCAGTTCTTC	CASRYPLVGLSEQFF	TRBJ2-1	NA	TRBV7-2	NA
TGTGCCAGCAGCTTCGGAGACAGGGGTATCGAGCAGTACTTC	CASSFGDRGIEQYF	TRBJ2-7	TRBD1	TRBV7-2	NA
TGTGCCAGCCTATCCGGGACAGGGGGATTGAACACTGAAGCTTTCTTT	CASLSGTGGLNTEAFF	TRBJ1-1	TRBD1	TRBV19	NA
TGTGCCAGCAGTTACCGCCTGGGACTAGCCTACGAGCAGTACTTC	CASSYRLGLAYEQYF	TRBJ2-7	TRBD2	TRBV6-5	many
TGTGCCACCAGTGCCCCCGGACAGGGGCAAGAGACCCAGTACTTC	CATSAPGQGQETQYF	TRBJ2-5	TRBD1	TRBV24-1	NA
TGTGCCAGCAGCACCGACAGGGCCGGGGGCGAGCAGTACTTC	CASSTDRAGGEQYF	TRBJ2-7	NA	TRBV9	few
TGTGCCAGCAGCTGGGCCGATTCCTACGAGCAGTACTTC	CASSWADSYEQYF	TRBJ2-7	NA	TRBV7-2	once
TGTGCCATCAGCCCAGGGGGCCAGAACACCGGGGAGCTGTTTTTT	CAISPGGQNTGELFF	TRBJ2-2	TRBD1	TRBV10-3	many
TGCGCCAGCAGCACCACGGACAGGAGGTACACTGAAGCTTTCTTT	CASSTTDRRYTEAFF	TRBJ1-1	TRBD1	TRBV5-1	NA
TGTGCCAGCAGCCAACTCTGGGGATCCGAGCAGTACTTC	CASSQLWGSEQYF	TRBJ2-7	NA	TRBV7-2	NA
TGTGCCAGCAGCTTATGGGCTTCTAGCGATGAGCAGTTCTTC	CASSLWASSDEQFF	TRBJ2-1	NA	TRBV7-3	NA
TGTGCCAGCAGCCTCCACCGGGAATATGCCAGCGAGCAGTACTTC	CASSLHREYASEQYF	TRBJ2-7	NA	TRBV3-1	few
TGCAGCGTTAAGACAGGGAAGGCAGATACGCAGTATTTT	CSVKTGKADTQYF	TRBJ2-3	TRBD1	TRBV29-1	NA
TGTGCCAGCAGCACCCGGCCGCTAGCGGGGGGGCGGGCAGATACGCAGTATTTT	CASSTRPLAGGRADTQYF	TRBJ2-3	TRBD2	TRBV7-2	NA
TGTGCCAGCAGCCAAAGTCGGACCTCGAACACTGAAGCTTTCTTT	CASSQSRTSNTEAFF	TRBJ1-1	NA	TRBV4-2	NA
TGTGCCAGCAGCCAAGATGCCGGGATCTCCTACAATGAGCAGTTCTTC	CASSQDAGISYNEQFF	TRBJ2-1	NA	TRBV3-1	NA
TGTGCCAGCAGCTTCGCGGGACTAGCTAGGAGGGGCTCCACAGATACGCAGTATTTT	CASSFAGLARRGSTDTQYF	TRBJ2-3	TRBD2	TRBV7-2	many
TGTGCCAGCAGCCTAACAGGCCCCGGGAACACCGGGGAGCTGTTTTTT	CASSLTGPGNTGELFF	TRBJ2-2	NA	TRBV7-8	NA
TGTGCCAGCAGTGACAGGGGAGGCCTCTACGAGCAGTACTTC	CASSDRGGLYEQYF	TRBJ2-7	NA	TRBV6-1	NA
TGTGCCAGCAGTTCATTAGGGGATCCTGAAAAACTGTTTTTT	CASSSLGDPEKLFF	TRBJ1-4	NA	TRBV12-3/TRBV12-4	NA
TGTGCCAGCAGCCACCGACGGGACATCACTACCTACGAGCAGTACTTC	CASSHRRDITTYEQYF	TRBJ2-7	NA	TRBV14	few
TGTGCCAGCACCGGGATCCTCACCGGGGAGCTGTTTTTT	CASTGILTGELFF	TRBJ2-2	NA	TRBV9	few
TGTGCCAGCAGTGGACTAGCCCCATTCAATGAGCAGTTCTTC	CASSGLAPFNEQFF	TRBJ2-1	TRBD2	TRBV6-1	NA
TGTGCCAGCAGTCCCCCCTCGAGAATAATGGCCAATGAGCAGTTCTTC	CASSPPSRIMANEQFF	TRBJ2-1	NA	TRBV28	NA
TGTGCCAGCCCGTCTCGGGAGGGTACTGAAGCTTTCTTT	CASPSREGTEAFF	TRBJ1-1	NA	TRBV21-1	NA
TGCAGTGCTAGAGATCCCCAGGCTAGCGGGGTGGAGACCCAGTACTTC	CSARDPQASGVETQYF	TRBJ2-5	TRBD2	TRBV20-1	few
TGTGCCAGTAATGTCGCAGGGAGCACAGATACGCAGTATTTT	CASNVAGSTDTQYF	TRBJ2-3	NA	TRBV19	NA
TGTGCCAGCAGCTCAGCGGGGGGCCCCTCTAGTAGCTATGAGCAGTTCTTC	CASSSAGGPSSSYEQFF	TRBJ2-1	TRBD2	TRBV5-5	few
TGCGCCAGCAACCCGACCACATTGAACACTGAAGCTTTCTTT	CASNPTTLNTEAFF	TRBJ1-1	NA	TRBV4-1	NA
TGTGCCACCAGCAGAGATATCAGGGGCAGTAATTCACCCCTCCACTTT	CATSRDIRGSNSPLHF	TRBJ1-6	NA	TRBV15	few
TGCGCCAGCAGCTTATCGCCCCACGAGGGCAATCAGCCCCAGCATTTT	CASSLSPHEGNQPQHF	TRBJ1-5	NA	TRBV5-1	NA
TGTGCCAGCAGGCTGGGGGGGCAAGAGACCCAGTACTTC	CASRLGGQETQYF	TRBJ2-5	TRBD2	TRBV9	few
TGCGCCAGCAGCGAGGGCCCCTCTGGGGCCAACGTCCTGACTTTC	CASSEGPSGANVLTF	TRBJ2-6	NA	TRBV5-1	NA
TGTGCCAGCAGCTTAGCTTACGGGGTGAACTACGAGCAGTACTTC	CASSLAYGVNYEQYF	TRBJ2-7	NA	TRBV7-9	NA